The 14 T cell receptor beta chains presented below share a single source sample, sequenced in a study of blood T cell repertoires in COVID-19. The protocol was immunoSEQ multiplex PCR, while the TCRdb copy is restricted to in-frame clones and leaves out a portion. Altogether 130,000 to 150,000 clones are present, 60% to 85% being singletons, with the ten largest covering around 1.8%. Sequences were obtained from peripheral blood. The receptors stem from a woman aged 55-75 years with acute or convalescent COVID-19.

The rearrangement joins TRBV11-2 to TRBJ1-6; TRBD1 is a possible D gene (5 bases). V was cut by 2 bases and J by 7 bases, with 12 bases left in between. The CDR3 has 15 amino acids. The germline CDR1 and CDR2 sequences are SGHAT and FQNNGV. The CDR3: CASSLRQTKNSPLHF. CDR3 coding DNA: TGTGCCAGCAGCTTAAGACAGACGAAGAATTCACCCCTCCACTTT.

J is TRBJ2-6 and V is TRBV30; D may be TRBD1 (6 bases). The CDR3 sequence is 13 residues long. V was trimmed by 7 bases and J by 0 bases, leaving 7 bases between them. The germline V gene encodes CDR1 GTSNPN and CDR2 SVGIG (reference sequence). In nucleotides, the CDR3 is TGTGCCTCGGACAGCTCTGGGGCCAACGTCCTGACTTTC. It translates to CASDSSGANVLTF.

The table lists this clone with a count of one. The V call is TRBV7-8, the J call TRBJ1-1, with 8 bases identical to TRBD1. CDR1 and CDR2 (germline): SGHVS, FQNEAQ. The CDR3 sequence is 15 residues long. V lost 5 bases and J lost 4; bases outside the gene matches: 9. CDR3 nucleotide sequence: TGTGCCAGCAGCATAGTCCAGGGGGCAGGCACTGAAGCTTTCTTT. Translated: CASSIVQGAGTEAFF.

The CDR3 protein is CASSILGGSSYNEQFF. CDR3 sequence (DNA): TGTGCCAGTAGTATCCTGGGCGGGAGCTCCTACAATGAGCAGTTCTTC. The chain is built from TRBV19 and TRBJ2-1; 7 nucleotides align to TRBD2. J was trimmed by 0 bases and V by 3 bases; bases with no gene match: 5. The CDR3 is 16 residues long. Germline values: CDR1 LNHDA, CDR2 SQIVND (reference sequence).

The genes are TRBV28 and TRBJ1-2; no definite D call. The ends were cut back, 7 bases at V and 5 bases at J, with 17 bases in the middle. The CDR3 has 14 amino acids. The germline CDR1 and CDR2 sequences are MDHEN and SYDVKM. The CDR3 DNA reads as TGTGCCAGCAATCCCCCCAGGCAGAATTATGGCTACACCTTC. Translation: CASNPPRQNYGYTF.

The chain is built from TRBV5-1 and TRBJ1-2; perhaps TRBD1 as D (6 bases). The ends were cut back, 4 bases at V and 4 bases at J, with 14 bases in the middle. The CDR3 has 14 amino acids. Germline-derived CDR1 and CDR2 are SGHRS and YFSETQ. The CDR3 region is CASSPSMGAYGYTF. CDR3 nucleotides: TGCGCCAGCAGCCCCAGTATGGGGGCCTATGGCTACACCTTC.

This chain uses TRBV10-1 with TRBJ1-2, with 9 bases aligning to TRBD1. CDR3 length equals 14 residues. V was pared by 5 bases and J by 8 bases, with 9 bases of the junction left unmatched. CDR1 is WNHNN and CDR2 is SYGVQD in the germline V gene (reference sequence). The DNA of the CDR3 is TGCGCCAGCAGTCCGGGGGACAGGGAAACGGGCTACACCTTC. Translation gives CASSPGDRETGYTF.

This clone has more than one count but fewer than ten. The sample has other DNA sequences that encode this CDR3 too. The chain carries TRBV5-1 and TRBJ2-1; D possibly corresponds to TRBD2 (5 bases). The CDR3 runs 13 residues. Trimming took 4 bases from V and 0 from J, leaving 5 bases between them. Per germline, CDR1 SGHRS and CDR2 YFSETQ. The CDR3 protein is CASSLASYNEQFF. The CDR3 coding sequence is TGCGCCAGCAGCCTAGCCTCCTACAATGAGCAGTTCTTC.

The gene calls are TRBV13 and TRBJ1-1; possibly TRBD1 for D (6 bases). CDR1 and CDR2 from the germline V gene are PRHDT and FYEKMQ (reference sequence). V lost 6 bases to trimming and J lost 6 bases, with 11 bases between them. CDR3 length: 12 amino acids. CDR3 DNA sequence: TGTGCCAGCAGTCCAGGGGTCTCTGAAGCTTTCTTT. It codes for CASSPGVSEAFF.

As DNA, the CDR3 is TGCAGTGCTAGTCTGGGACAGATGGCCGATCAGCGTCAGCCCCAGCATTTT. It encodes CSASLGQMADQRQPQHF. This chain uses TRBV20-1 with TRBJ1-5; TRBD1 matches at 7 bases. The V gene's germline CDR1 is DFQATT and CDR2 SNEGSKA (reference sequence). After removal of 3 bases from V and 6 bases from J, the junction contained 17 bases not matched to a gene. The CDR3 spans 17 residues.

This rearrangement joins TRBV5-1 to TRBJ2-5; the match to TRBD2 covers 11 bases. The ends lost 0 bases at V and 4 bases at J; junction bases unmatched: 5. Per the germline V gene, CDR1 is SGHRS and CDR2 is YFSETQ. CDR3 length equals 16 residues. CDR3 DNA: TGCGCCAGCAGCTTGGGGCTAGCGGGAGGTGGAGAGACCCAGTACTTC. Translating it yields CASSLGLAGGGETQYF.

This chain uses TRBV5-4 with TRBJ1-4; D may be TRBD1 (5 bases). Trimming pared 0 bases from V and 11 bases from J, leaving 14 bases between. Germline loops: CDR1 SGHNT, CDR2 YYREEE (reference sequence). The CDR3 contains 14 residues. The CDR3: CASSLDQGGEKLFF. For the CDR3, the DNA is TGTGCCAGCAGCTTGGACCAGGGTGGTGAGAAACTGTTTTTT.

This chain links TRBV2 with TRBJ1-5; D call uncertain. V dropped 2 bases and J dropped 2 bases, with 10 bases sitting between them. This CDR3 spans 15 amino acids. CDR1 and CDR2 (germline): SNHLY, FYNNEI. CDR3 sequence (DNA): TGTGCCAGCAGTGAAACTCGAATCGGCAATCAGCCCCAGCATTTT. The encoded protein is CASSETRIGNQPQHF. The full variable domain, rest sourced from reference TRBV2 and TRBJ1-5, is EPEVTQTPSHQVTQMGQEVILRCVPISNHLYFYWYRQILGQKVEFLVSFYNNEISEKSEIFDDQFSVERPDGSNFTLKIRSTKLEDSAMYFCASSETRIGNQPQHFGDGTRLSIL.

This CDR3 is CAGDSSGNTIYF. In nucleotides, the CDR3 is TGTGCCGGGGACAGCTCTGGAAACACCATATATTTT. The rearrangement uses TRBV30 and TRBJ1-3; 7 bases agree with TRBD1. Germline assignment: CDR1 GTSNPN and CDR2 SVGIG (reference sequence). V gave up 8 bases and J gave up 0 bases; unmatched junction bases: 1. The CDR3 is made up of 12 amino acids.